The entry that follows covers one T cell receptor beta chain sequence. This specimen comes from a study of blood T cell repertoires in COVID-19. The overall study: The United States, Italy and Spain supplied acute and convalescent COVID-19 samples. T cells, B-cell-depleted T cells, or PBMCs supplied cDNA or gDNA.

In the original processing: Nucleated cell number was recorded as an estimate derived from reference gene primer amplification. Libraries were prepared by immunoSEQ multiplex PCR; TCRdb keeps only in-frame clonotypes and omits some of them. The V and J calls and clone size are taken from that table; D and trimming were inferred from the DNA. The table lists roughly 60,000 clones, 70% to 90% of them singletons, with about 1.1% in the top ten. Material for sequencing was peripheral blood. The sequence derives from a man aged 35-49 years with acute or convalescent COVID-19.

This CDR3 reads CASRAGQRGKAFF. CDR3 bases: TGCGCCAGCAGGGCGGGACAGCGTGGCAAAGCTTTCTTT. This chain connects TRBV5-1 to TRBJ1-1, with 7 bases identical to TRBD1. Germline V gene sequence: CDR1 SGHRS, CDR2 YFSETQ. The V segment lost 5 bases and the J segment 9 bases; nucleotides outside the gene matches: 10. The CDR3 consists of 13 residues.